The table lists the clone carrying this T cell receptor beta chain with a count of one. The CDR3 extends over 18 amino acids. Trimming removed 0 bases from V and 2 bases from J; junction bases left unmatched: 7. Germline V gives CDR1 SGHRS, CDR2 YFSETQ. While infection was still active, Seattle patients were enrolled and then followed longitudinally. Study processing details: Scientists estimated how many nucleated cells there were by amplifying reference gene primers. TCRdb's copy holds only in-frame clones and misses some; the assay was immunoSEQ multiplex PCR. Clone size and V and J calls were adopted from that table, with D and trimming inferred from the DNA. The sample carries approximately 250,000 clones, approximately 86% recorded once. This sample stems from a study of blood T cell repertoires in COVID-19. In the study overall: COVID-19 samples from acute and convalescent phases originated in the United States, Italy and Spain. PBMCs, B-cell-depleted T cells, or T cells were the source of the cDNA or gDNA that made up the material.

This chain connects TRBV5-1 to TRBJ2-1; 11 bases agree with TRBD2. This receptor was obtained from a woman aged 60 to 75 with COVID-19, enrolled during active disease. The specimen was peripheral blood. CDR3 DNA: TGCGCCAGCAGCTTGGCTTTACTAGCGGGAGTTGCCTACAATGAGCAGTTCTTC. This sequence encodes CASSLALLAGVAYNEQFF.